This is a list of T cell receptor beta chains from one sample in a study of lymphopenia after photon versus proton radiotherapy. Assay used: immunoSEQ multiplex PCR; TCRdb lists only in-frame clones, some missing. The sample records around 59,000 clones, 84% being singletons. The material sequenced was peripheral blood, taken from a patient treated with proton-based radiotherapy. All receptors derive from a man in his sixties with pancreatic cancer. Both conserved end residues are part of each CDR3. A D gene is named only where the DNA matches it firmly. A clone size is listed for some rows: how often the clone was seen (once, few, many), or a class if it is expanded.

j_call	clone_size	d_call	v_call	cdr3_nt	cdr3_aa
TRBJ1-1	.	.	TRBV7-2	TGTGCCAGCAGCTTAAGCGGGATTGGCACTGAAGCTTTCTTT	CASSLSGIGTEAFF
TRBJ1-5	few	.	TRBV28	TGTGCCAGCAGTGGCCCCGGGACGCCCAATCAGCCCCAGCATTTT	CASSGPGTPNQPQHF
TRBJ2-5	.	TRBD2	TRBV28	TGTGCCAGCAGTCGGGAGGTCCAAGAGACCCAGTACTTC	CASSREVQETQYF
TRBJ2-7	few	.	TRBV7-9	TGTGCCAGCAGCTTAGGGGGGGCCCAGGACGAGCAGTACTTC	CASSLGGAQDEQYF
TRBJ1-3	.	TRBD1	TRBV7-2	TGTGCCAGCAGTCTTAACCCCCAGGGACAGGGAAGTGGAAACACCATATATTTT	CASSLNPQGQGSGNTIYF
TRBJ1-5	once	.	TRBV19	TGTGCCAGTACCCCCAGGGGACAAGTCAATCAGCCCCAGCATTTT	CASTPRGQVNQPQHF
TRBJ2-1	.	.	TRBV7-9	TGTGCCAGCAGCTTAGCGCTATCCCGCAGCAATGAGCAGTTCTTC	CASSLALSRSNEQFF
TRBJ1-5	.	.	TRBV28	TGTGCCAGCACGTTAGTTGGGGAGTGGAATCAGCCCCAGCATTTT	CASTLVGEWNQPQHF
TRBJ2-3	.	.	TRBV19	TGTGCCAGTAGTATGGCTGCTGGCGATACGCAGTATTTT	CASSMAAGDTQYF
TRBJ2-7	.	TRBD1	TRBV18	TGTGCCAGCTCACCACCAGGGACAGCCTACGAGCAGTACTTC	CASSPPGTAYEQYF
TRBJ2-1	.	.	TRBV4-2	TGTGCCAGCAGCCAATTCCGGGACGGAGGAGGGGGGGTGTACGACAATGAGCAGTTCTTC	CASSQFRDGGGGVYDNEQFF
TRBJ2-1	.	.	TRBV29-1	TGCAGCGTCCCCCCGTCAGTGGCCTACAATGAGCAGTTCTTC	CSVPPSVAYNEQFF
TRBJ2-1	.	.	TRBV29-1	TGCAGCGTTGCCGGGCAGGGGGGAGAGACCTACAATGAGCAGTTCTTC	CSVAGQGGETYNEQFF
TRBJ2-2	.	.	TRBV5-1	TGCGCCAGCAGCCCCAGGGCAGGTCAGGCCGGGGAGCTGTTTTTT	CASSPRAGQAGELFF
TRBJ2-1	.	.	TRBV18	TGTGCCAGCCAAGCGGGCAGGAGCTCCTACAATGAGCAGTTCTTC	CASQAGRSSYNEQFF
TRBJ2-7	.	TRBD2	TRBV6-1	TGTGCCAGCAGTGAAGCCTGGACTAGCGGGTATGGTTACGAGCAGTACTTC	CASSEAWTSGYGYEQYF
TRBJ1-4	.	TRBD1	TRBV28	TGTGCCAGCAGTCCTCTCTCACAGGGGGCTTGGGAAAAACTGTTTTTT	CASSPLSQGAWEKLFF
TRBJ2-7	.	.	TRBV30	TGTGCCTGGAGTAAAGGGTCCTACGAGCAGTACTTC	CAWSKGSYEQYF
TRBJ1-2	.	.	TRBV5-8	TGTGCCAGCAGCCACGGACAGCCCCCGGGTGGCTACACCTTC	CASSHGQPPGGYTF
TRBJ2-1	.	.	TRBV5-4	TGTGCCAGCAGCTTGGCCCGACAGATGAATGAGCAGTTCTTC	CASSLARQMNEQFF
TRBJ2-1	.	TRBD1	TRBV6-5	TGTGCCAGCAGAAGAGGACAGGGGCAATACAATGAGCAGTTCTTC	CASRRGQGQYNEQFF
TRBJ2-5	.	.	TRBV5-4	TGTGCCAGCAGCTTGGGCCAGAAAGGGGAGACCCAGTACTTC	CASSLGQKGETQYF
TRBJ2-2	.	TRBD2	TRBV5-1	TGCGCCAGCAGCCCCGGGACTAGCGGGAGAGTCACCGGGGAGCTGTTTTTT	CASSPGTSGRVTGELFF
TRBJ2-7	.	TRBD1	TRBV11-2	TGTGCCAGCAACTTCAGGGGGTACGAGCAGTACTTC	CASNFRGYEQYF
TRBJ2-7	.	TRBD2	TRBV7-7	TGTGCTAGCAGCTTAGCGGGTAGCCCCGAGCAGTACTTC	CASSLAGSPEQYF
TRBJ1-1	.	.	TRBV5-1	TGCGCCAGCAGCTTGGTTTCTGGGAACACTGAAGCTTTCTTT	CASSLVSGNTEAFF
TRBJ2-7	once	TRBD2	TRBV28	TGTGCCAGCAGTCTCCTAGCGGGAGCCGAGCAGTACTTC	CASSLLAGAEQYF
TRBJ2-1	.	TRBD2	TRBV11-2	TGTGCCAGCAGCAAACGGACTAGCGGAACCTACAATGAGCAGTTCTTC	CASSKRTSGTYNEQFF
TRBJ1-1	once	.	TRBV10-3	TGTGCCATCAGGAACATCATGAACACTGAAGCTTTCTTT	CAIRNIMNTEAFF
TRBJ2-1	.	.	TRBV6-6	TGTGCCACCTGGACTACCAATGAGCAGTTCTTC	CATWTTNEQFF
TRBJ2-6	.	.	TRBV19	TGTGCCAGTGGAAATAGGTCTGGGGCCAACGTCCTGACTTTC	CASGNRSGANVLTF
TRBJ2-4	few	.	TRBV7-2	TGTGCCAGCACCTCCACCCCAGGGGTAGGGACGGGGTCACAGTACTTC	CASTSTPGVGTGSQYF
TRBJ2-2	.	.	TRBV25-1	TGTGCCAGCAGTGTGGCCGGGGAGCTGTTTTTT	CASSVAGELFF
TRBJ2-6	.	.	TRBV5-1	TGCGCCAGCAGCTTCCCCGCTACGGCTGGGGCCAACGTCCTGACTTTC	CASSFPATAGANVLTF
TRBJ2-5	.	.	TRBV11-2	TGTGCCAGCAGCTTTACCCAAGGCCAAGAGACCCAGTACTTC	CASSFTQGQETQYF
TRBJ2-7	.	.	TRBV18	TGTGCCACCCGGCCCCCTGCAACCTACGAGCAGTACTTC	CATRPPATYEQYF
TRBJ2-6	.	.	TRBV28	TGTGCCAGCAGTTTAGAAAGGGGTGGGGCCAACGTCCTGACTTTC	CASSLERGGANVLTF
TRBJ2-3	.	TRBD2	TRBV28	TGTGCCAGCAATAGCGGGACGTCGATGGCGCAGTATTTT	CASNSGTSMAQYF
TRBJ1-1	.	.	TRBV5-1	TGCGCCAGCAGCTTGGACAAATCGAACACTGAAGCTTTCTTT	CASSLDKSNTEAFF
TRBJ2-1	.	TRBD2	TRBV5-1	TGCGCCAGCAATCCCACTAGCGGTGCCTACAATGAGCAGTTCTTC	CASNPTSGAYNEQFF
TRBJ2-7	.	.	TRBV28	TGTGCCAGCAGTTTTGCTAGCTTTAAACAACCCTACGAGCAGTACTTC	CASSFASFKQPYEQYF
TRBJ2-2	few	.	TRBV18	TGTGCCAGCTCTAGCGGGACAGAACTATCCGGGGAGCTGTTTTTT	CASSSGTELSGELFF
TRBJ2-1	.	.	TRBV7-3	TGTGCCAGCAGCCAGACAATGGGGGAGCAGTTCTTC	CASSQTMGEQFF
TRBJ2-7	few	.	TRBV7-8	TGTGCCAGCAGCCCTCTAAGGGTAGCGGCTCTTTACGAGCAGTACTTC	CASSPLRVAALYEQYF
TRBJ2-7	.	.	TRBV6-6	TGTGCCAGCAGTGAGGGGACTTACTCCTACGAGCAGTACTTC	CASSEGTYSYEQYF
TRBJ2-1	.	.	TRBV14	TGTGCCAGCAGCGCTTTTAATGAGCAGTTCTTC	CASSAFNEQFF
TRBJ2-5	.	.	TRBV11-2	TGTGCCAGCAGCCGGATGGGACCGGCGGAGACCCAGTACTTC	CASSRMGPAETQYF
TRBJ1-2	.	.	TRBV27	TGTGCCAGCAGTTCGTGGTCGGGGAGGGGTAACTATGGCTACACCTTC	CASSSWSGRGNYGYTF
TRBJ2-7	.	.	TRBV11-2	TGTGCCAGCAGCTTGGGACGGGCCTACGAGCAGTACTTC	CASSLGRAYEQYF
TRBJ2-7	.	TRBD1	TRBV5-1	TGCGCCAGCAGCCGGGACAGCTACGAGCAGTACTTC	CASSRDSYEQYF